The 7 T cell receptor beta chains below come from one sample, sequenced in a study of cytomegalovirus exposure and HLA in healthy donors. This PCR relied on a set of 60 Vbeta primers and 13 Jbeta primers. Profiling relied on immunoSEQ multiplex PCR, and the TCRdb table lists in-frame clones only, not all of them. The profile shows 110,000 to 150,000 clones, roughly four fifths of them singletons. Sequencing used PBMCs. Every receptor here comes from a woman aged 60 to 75 in good health and CMV-seropositive.

This clone was observed a single time. This chain connects TRBV29-1 to TRBJ1-2; the match to TRBD1 covers 7 bases. The CDR3 has 13 amino acids. Germline assignment: CDR1 SQVTM and CDR2 ANQGSEA. V trimming: 2 bases; J trimming: 5 bases; junction bases outside the gene matches: 5. This CDR3 reads CSVERQGVYGYTF. CDR3 DNA: TGCAGCGTTGAAAGGCAGGGGGTATATGGCTACACCTTC.

The chain is built from TRBV29-1 and TRBJ2-7; TRBD1 aligns across 7 bases. J gave up 6 bases and V 7 bases, and 9 bases lay outside the gene matches. CDR1 and CDR2 (germline): SQVTM, ANQGSEA. This CDR3 region has 12 residues. The DNA for the CDR3 is TGCAGCGCGTACGACAGGGTAGGCGAGCAGTACTTC. It codes for CSAYDRVGEQYF.

The chain couples TRBV5-4 to TRBJ2-7, with 12 bases lining up with TRBD2. The germline V gene encodes CDR1 SGHNT and CDR2 YYREEE (reference sequence). V lost 5 bases to trimming and J lost 5 bases; unmatched junction nucleotides: 8. The CDR3 runs 15 residues. CDR3 nucleotide sequence: TGTGCCAGCAGAGCCCCTAGCGGGAGGGTAGACGAGCAGTACTTC. Translation gives CASRAPSGRVDEQYF.

This chain uses TRBV30 with TRBJ1-1, with TRBD1 matching 8 bases. The CDR3 contains 14 residues. CDR1 and CDR2 from the germline V gene are GTSNPN and SVGIG (reference sequence). Trimming at V came to 1 base and at J to 1 base, leaving 2 bases not matched to a gene. In nucleotides, the CDR3 is TGTGCCTGGAGTGCAGGGACAGGGAACACTGAAGCTTTCTTT. This codes for CAWSAGTGNTEAFF.

The chain uses TRBV6-5 and TRBJ2-7, with 12 bases identical to TRBD2. The V gene's germline CDR1 is MNHEY and CDR2 SVGAGI. The CDR3 loop spans 15 amino acids. The ends lost 6 bases at V and 6 bases at J; junction bases unmatched: 9. For the CDR3, the DNA is TGTGCCAGCAGCCCTAGCGGGAGGGCCCTCACCGAGCAGTACTTC. It encodes CASSPSGRALTEQYF.

J is TRBJ1-2 and V is TRBV9, with TRBD1 identical over 9 bases. Looked up from germline, CDR1 is SGDLS and CDR2 is YYNGEE. J gave up 3 bases and V 4 bases, and 7 bases lay outside the gene matches. The CDR3 has 15 amino acids. The chain's CDR3 is CASSLRTGDYYGYTF. CDR3 sequence (DNA): TGTGCCAGCAGCCTTCGGACAGGGGACTACTATGGCTACACCTTC.

The chain has TRBV9 and TRBJ1-1; tentative D call: TRBD1 (5 bases). Trimming left V 0 bases short and J 1 base short, with 10 bases between. This CDR3 region has 15 residues. CDR1 is SGDLS, CDR2 YYNGEE, per germline. This CDR3 reads CASSVGQGSNTEAFF. The CDR3 region has the DNA TGTGCCAGCAGCGTAGGGCAGGGATCGAACACTGAAGCTTTCTTT.